A single sample is the source of the 27 T cell receptor beta chains below, sequenced in a study of blood T cell repertoires in COVID-19. Assay used: immunoSEQ multiplex PCR; TCRdb lists only in-frame clones, some missing. The sample carries fewer than 350,000 clones, 85% recorded once. Sequenced: PBMCs or T cells enriched from blood (not recorded which). These receptors were obtained from a woman between 50 and 59 years old who had recovered from COVID-19.

The chain recombines TRBV29-1 with TRBJ2-1, with TRBD2 identical over 13 bases. The CDR3 totals 16 residues. The germline V gene has CDR1 SQVTM and CDR2 ANQGSEA. In DNA form, the CDR3 reads TGCAGTTTAACTAGCGGGAGGGCCGAGCACTACAATGAGCAGTTCTTC. Amino acids: CSLTSGRAEHYNEQFF.

About this clone itself: The junction shows a germline mismatch at one end, possibly a read error. V is TRBV19 and J is TRBJ1-1; D not certain. Germline-derived CDR1 and CDR2 are LNHDA and SQIVND (reference sequence). The CDR3 consists of 13 residues. DNA of the CDR3: TGTGCCGGTAGTTACAATGCGAACACTGAAGCTTTCTTT. Encoded protein: CAGSYNANTEAFF.

In its sample, this clone was seen a few times. The chain couples TRBV30 to TRBJ2-7, with a weak D call TRBD1 (6 bases). The germline gives CDR1 GTSNPN, CDR2 SVGIG (reference sequence). This CDR3 has 11 residues. Deletions cut 4 bases from V and 3 bases from J, with 7 bases between. The CDR3 loop is CAWMDSYEQYF. The CDR3 DNA is TGTGCCTGGATGGACAGCTACGAGCAGTACTTC.

The V and J genes are TRBV30 and TRBJ2-7, with 11 bases aligning to TRBD1. Germline-derived CDR1 and CDR2 are GTSNPN and SVGIG (reference sequence). The J segment lost 2 bases and the V segment lost 3 bases, leaving 9 bases of the junction unmatched. The CDR3 totals 16 residues. CDR3 loop: CAWRPAGTGGAYEQYF. The CDR3 coding sequence is TGTGCCTGGAGACCAGCCGGGACAGGGGGTGCCTACGAGCAGTACTTC. The full variable domain, rest sourced from reference TRBV30 and TRBJ2-7, is SQTIHQWPATLVQPVGSPLSLECTVEGTSNPNLYWYRQAAGRGLQLLFYSVGIGQISSEVPQNLSASRPQDRQFILSSKKLLLSDSGFYLCAWRPAGTGGAYEQYFGPGTRLTVT.

The chain carries TRBV5-5 and TRBJ1-2, with 7 bases identical to TRBD1. After removal of 0 bases from V and 4 bases from J, the junction contained 12 bases not matched to a gene. Germline V gene sequence: CDR1 SGHKS, CDR2 YYEKEE (reference sequence). The CDR3 runs 17 residues. CDR3 DNA: TGTGCCAGCAGCTTGGGCCCTTTATACAGGGGCTCCTATGGCTACACCTTC. It encodes CASSLGPLYRGSYGYTF.

The chain employs TRBV25-1 and TRBJ1-2; TRBD1 matches at 8 bases. The germline V gene has CDR1 MGHDK and CDR2 SYGVNS. V trimming: 2 bases; J trimming: 2 bases; junction bases outside the gene matches: 1. CDR3 length: 14 amino acids. As DNA, the CDR3 is TGTGCCAGCAGTGAAAGGGACAGGAACTATGGCTACACCTTC. Amino acid sequence: CASSERDRNYGYTF.

This chain joins TRBV27 and TRBJ1-5, with TRBD1 identical over 7 bases. Unmatched junction bases numbered 4, after V lost 4 bases and J lost 1 base. The CDR3 is 15 residues long. Germline CDR1 reads MNHEY; CDR2 reads SMNVEV (reference sequence). CDR3 sequence reads: CASSSYRGSNQPQHF. Here the CDR3 DNA reads TGTGCCAGCAGTTCGTACAGGGGCAGCAATCAGCCCCAGCATTTT.

The chain links TRBV5-1 to TRBJ1-5; D is ambiguous. The CDR3 extends over 15 amino acids. V gave up 10 bases and J gave up 1 base, with 18 bases separating them. The V gene's germline CDR1 is SGHRS and CDR2 YFSETQ. The CDR3 region is CAGARGLKSNQPQHF. The CDR3 DNA sequence: TGCGCCGGAGCCCGGGGTCTCAAGAGCAATCAGCCCCAGCATTTT. Variable domain in full (rest from reference TRBV5-1 and TRBJ1-5): KAGVTQTPRYLIKTRGQQVTLSCSPISGHRSVSWYQQTPGQGLQFLFEYFSETQRNKGNFPGRFSGRQFSNSRSEMNVSTLELGDSALYLCAGARGLKSNQPQHFGDGTRLSIL.

The gene calls are TRBV4-1 and TRBJ1-2; 9 positions agree with TRBD1. This CDR3 is 16 amino acids long. From germline, CDR1 is MGHRA and CDR2 YSYEKL. After removal of 3 bases from V and 2 bases from J, the junction contained 7 bases not matched to a gene. CDR3 sequence (DNA): TGCGCCAGCAGCCACTTGACAGGGGGAAGAAACTATGGCTACACCTTC. It yields the protein CASSHLTGGRNYGYTF.

The CDR3 sequence is CASSGTGGWEQYF. The DNA of the CDR3 is TGTGCCAGTAGTGGGACAGGGGGCTGGGAGCAGTACTTC. V gene TRBV19 combines with J gene TRBJ2-7, with TRBD1 matching 12 bases. Germline CDR1 LNHDA, CDR2 SQIVND (reference sequence). This CDR3 comprises 13 residues. Germline trimming cut 5 bases from V and 7 bases from J; bases unmatched to any gene: 3.

The V and J genes are TRBV4-3 and TRBJ2-1; D is possibly TRBD2 (5 bases). The CDR3 contains 15 residues. The germline V gene encodes CDR1 LGHNA and CDR2 YSLEER. V was pared by 1 base and J by 4 bases, with 11 bases between. For the CDR3, the DNA is TGCGCCAGCAGCCAAGGGCGGGTTTTATACAATGAGCAGTTCTTC. Translating gives CASSQGRVLYNEQFF.

The table lists this clone with a few counts. The J gene is TRBJ2-2, the V gene TRBV3-1 (or the pseudogene TRBV3-2); the match to TRBD2 covers 8 bases. The germline CDR1 and CDR2 sequences are LGHDT and YNNKEL (reference sequence). J lost 8 bases, V lost 1 base, and 6 bases had no gene match. The CDR3 spans 15 residues. The CDR3: CASSQVRTSGGELFF. Here the CDR3 DNA reads TGTGCCAGCAGCCAAGTACGAACTAGCGGTGGGGAGCTGTTTTTT.

The gene calls are TRBV28 and TRBJ2-7, with a weak D call TRBD1 (6 bases). The CDR3 extends over 13 amino acids. The germline V gene encodes CDR1 MDHEN and CDR2 SYDVKM. Trimming cost V 9 bases and J 4 bases, with 16 bases left between them. The CDR3 nucleotides are TGTGCCAGTAGGTCAGGGGCTCCTTACGAGCAGTACTTC. The encoded protein is CASRSGAPYEQYF.

The chain has TRBV6-5 and TRBJ1-1; maybe TRBD1 (6 bases). The V end was cut by 7 bases, the J end by 1 base, with 10 bases between. The CDR3 is 13 amino acids. Germline V CDR1 and CDR2: MNHEY, SVGAGI. CDR3 in amino acids: CASNQGPNTEAFF. DNA for the CDR3: TGTGCCAGCAACCAGGGGCCGAACACTGAAGCTTTCTTT.

The chain has TRBV18 and TRBJ1-5, with D maybe TRBD1 (5 bases). This CDR3 is 17 amino acids long. The germline gives CDR1 KGHSH, CDR2 LQKENI. Trimming removed 0 bases at V and 7 bases at J, with 19 bases between. This chain's CDR3 is CASSPPTSGAGGQPQHF. The CDR3 DNA reads as TGTGCCAGCTCACCACCGACTTCTGGTGCCGGGGGGCAGCCCCAGCATTTT.

This sequence joins TRBV15 and TRBJ1-1; a weak D match, TRBD1 (6 bases). Trimming took 0 bases from V and 1 from J, leaving 24 bases between them. The CDR3 has 20 amino acids. Germline CDR1 LNHNV, CDR2 YYDKDF (reference sequence). The CDR3 sequence is CATSRDNTAITDRRNTEAFF. In DNA, the CDR3 is TGTGCCACCAGCAGAGATAATACCGCAATAACAGACAGGAGGAACACTGAAGCTTTCTTT.

The chain is built from TRBV24-1 and TRBJ2-1; 7 nucleotides line up with TRBD2. Germline V gene sequence: CDR1 KGHDR, CDR2 SFDVKD. This CDR3 region has 16 residues. The junction had 8 bases not matched to a gene; V was cut back by 3 bases and J by 4 bases. This chain's CDR3 is CATSDTRGGAYNEQFF. CDR3 DNA sequence: TGTGCCACCAGTGATACTCGGGGAGGGGCTTACAATGAGCAGTTCTTC.

Ten or more counts support this clone. This chain links TRBV2 with TRBJ2-3; 7 nucleotides line up with TRBD2. V was pared by 5 bases and J by 5 bases, with 10 bases of the junction left unmatched. CDR3 length: 15 residues. Germline V CDR1 and CDR2: SNHLY, FYNNEI. This CDR3 reads CASSPEAGRVDTQYF. In nucleotides, the CDR3 is TGTGCCAGCAGTCCCGAAGCGGGACGGGTAGATACGCAGTATTTT.

This clone was observed a single time. The chain is built from TRBV11-3 and TRBJ2-3; 7 bases fit TRBD2. CDR3 length: 16 amino acids. V was clipped by 5 bases and J by 4 bases; unmatched bases: 12. Germline V CDR1 and CDR2: SGHNT, YENEEA. The CDR3 protein is CASSAGGAGFADTQYF. CDR3 bases: TGTGCCAGCAGCGCCGGGGGAGCGGGGTTTGCAGATACGCAGTATTTT.

The J gene is TRBJ2-3, the V gene TRBV18, with 7 bases fitting TRBD2. Per germline, CDR1 KGHSH and CDR2 LQKENI. The CDR3 is 15 amino acids. The trim removed 1 base at V and 2 bases at J, leaving 3 bases unmatched. The CDR3 reads CASSPQAGNTDTQYF. DNA of the CDR3: TGTGCCAGCTCACCACAAGCGGGAAACACAGATACGCAGTATTTT.

The table lists this clone with a few counts. J is TRBJ2-2 and V is TRBV7-9; a weak D match, TRBD1 (6 bases). Germline CDR1 reads SEHNR; CDR2 reads FQNEAQ (reference sequence). V was clipped by 6 bases and J by 1 base, with 12 bases between them. The CDR3 totals 15 residues. The CDR3 region has the DNA TGTGCCAGCAGGTCGGGACAAGTGAACACCGGGGAGCTGTTTTTT. Its protein is CASRSGQVNTGELFF.

This rearrangement joins TRBV25-1 to TRBJ2-3; 14 bases are shared with TRBD2. The germline gives CDR1 MGHDK, CDR2 SYGVNS. Trimming took 7 bases from V and 4 from J; bases not matched to a gene: 4. The CDR3 covers 15 residues. DNA of the CDR3: TGTGCCAGCACCCTGACTAGCGGGAGGGCAGATACGCAGTATTTT. It yields the protein CASTLTSGRADTQYF.

The gene calls are TRBV9 and TRBJ1-5; 7 bases match TRBD1. V lost 1 base, J lost 5 bases, and 9 bases stayed unmatched. The CDR3 covers 16 residues. CDR1 and CDR2 from the germline V gene are SGDLS and YYNGEE. For the CDR3, the DNA is TGTGCCAGCAGCGTACTACGACAGGGTGGGGATCAGCCCCAGCATTTT. It specifies CASSVLRQGGDQPQHF.

The V call is TRBV7-9, the J call TRBJ1-3, with a possible D match to TRBD1 (5 bases). The CDR3 spans 15 residues. V lost 6 bases and J 4 bases, leaving 16 bases between the germline ends. The V gene's germline CDR1 is SEHNR and CDR2 FQNEAQ (reference sequence). CDR3 in DNA: TGTGCCAGCAGGGAGGGGAGGGTAGACGGAAACACCATATATTTT. This codes for CASREGRVDGNTIYF. Drawing the rest from reference TRBV7-9 and TRBJ1-3, the complete variable domain is DTGVSQNPRHKITKRGQNVTFRCDPISEHNRLYWYRQTLGQGPEFLTYFQNEAQLEKSRLLSDRFSAERPKGSFSTLEIQRTEQGDSAMYLCASREGRVDGNTIYFGEGSWLTVV.

V and J are TRBV6-5 and TRBJ2-1; perhaps TRBD1 as D (5 bases). The CDR3 contains 12 residues. Per germline, CDR1 MNHEY and CDR2 SVGAGI. Trimming removed 6 bases from V and 5 bases from J, with 8 bases in between. The CDR3: CASRDTNNEQFF. CDR3 in DNA: TGTGCCAGCAGGGACACGAACAATGAGCAGTTCTTC.

This clone has just one count. The chain has TRBV28 and TRBJ1-2; TRBD1 agrees at 8 bases. The CDR3 totals 15 residues. Per germline, CDR1 MDHEN and CDR2 SYDVKM. V lost 1 base and J lost 5; bases outside the gene matches: 6. In DNA, the CDR3 is TGTGCCAGCAGTTTATCCGGACAGGGTTTATATGGCTACACCTTC. Its translation: CASSLSGQGLYGYTF.

To note about this clone: At the DNA level, this CDR3 is encoded by other sequences in the same sample as well. The J gene is TRBJ1-5, the V gene TRBV12-3 or TRBV12-4; D uncertain. Trimming cost V 1 base and J 7 bases, with 5 bases left between them. The CDR3 sequence is 12 residues long. This chain's CDR3 is CASSLDGQPQHF. Here the CDR3 DNA reads TGTGCCAGCAGTTTAGACGGGCAGCCCCAGCATTTT.